The entry below describes one T cell receptor (beta chain). The CDR3 length is 13 residues. The V gene lost 4 bases and the J gene lost 5 bases, with 9 bases spanning the gap. The germline V gene has CDR1 LGHNA and CDR2 YSLEER. These data belong to a study of blood T cell repertoires in COVID-19. Study-wide background: Both acute and convalescent COVID-19 samples were obtained from the United States, Italy and Spain. In each case, the material was cDNA or gDNA derived from T cells, B-cell-depleted T cells, or PBMCs.

In the original analysis: It was from reference gene primer amplification that nucleated cell counts were estimated. Clones were read by immunoSEQ multiplex PCR, and TCRdb kept only the in-frame ones, dropping some. The V and J calls and clone size were taken over from that table, and D and trimming were inferred from the DNA. The sample contains some 52,000 clones, approximately 89% of which appear only once. The rearrangement joins TRBV4-3 to TRBJ2-1; D is possibly TRBD2 (6 bases). The TCR sequence derives from a man between 60 and 70 years old with active COVID-19. The sequenced sample was peripheral blood. DNA of the CDR3: TGCGCCAGCAGCCTATTAGCGGACAATGAGCAGTTCTTC. This encodes CASSLLADNEQFF.